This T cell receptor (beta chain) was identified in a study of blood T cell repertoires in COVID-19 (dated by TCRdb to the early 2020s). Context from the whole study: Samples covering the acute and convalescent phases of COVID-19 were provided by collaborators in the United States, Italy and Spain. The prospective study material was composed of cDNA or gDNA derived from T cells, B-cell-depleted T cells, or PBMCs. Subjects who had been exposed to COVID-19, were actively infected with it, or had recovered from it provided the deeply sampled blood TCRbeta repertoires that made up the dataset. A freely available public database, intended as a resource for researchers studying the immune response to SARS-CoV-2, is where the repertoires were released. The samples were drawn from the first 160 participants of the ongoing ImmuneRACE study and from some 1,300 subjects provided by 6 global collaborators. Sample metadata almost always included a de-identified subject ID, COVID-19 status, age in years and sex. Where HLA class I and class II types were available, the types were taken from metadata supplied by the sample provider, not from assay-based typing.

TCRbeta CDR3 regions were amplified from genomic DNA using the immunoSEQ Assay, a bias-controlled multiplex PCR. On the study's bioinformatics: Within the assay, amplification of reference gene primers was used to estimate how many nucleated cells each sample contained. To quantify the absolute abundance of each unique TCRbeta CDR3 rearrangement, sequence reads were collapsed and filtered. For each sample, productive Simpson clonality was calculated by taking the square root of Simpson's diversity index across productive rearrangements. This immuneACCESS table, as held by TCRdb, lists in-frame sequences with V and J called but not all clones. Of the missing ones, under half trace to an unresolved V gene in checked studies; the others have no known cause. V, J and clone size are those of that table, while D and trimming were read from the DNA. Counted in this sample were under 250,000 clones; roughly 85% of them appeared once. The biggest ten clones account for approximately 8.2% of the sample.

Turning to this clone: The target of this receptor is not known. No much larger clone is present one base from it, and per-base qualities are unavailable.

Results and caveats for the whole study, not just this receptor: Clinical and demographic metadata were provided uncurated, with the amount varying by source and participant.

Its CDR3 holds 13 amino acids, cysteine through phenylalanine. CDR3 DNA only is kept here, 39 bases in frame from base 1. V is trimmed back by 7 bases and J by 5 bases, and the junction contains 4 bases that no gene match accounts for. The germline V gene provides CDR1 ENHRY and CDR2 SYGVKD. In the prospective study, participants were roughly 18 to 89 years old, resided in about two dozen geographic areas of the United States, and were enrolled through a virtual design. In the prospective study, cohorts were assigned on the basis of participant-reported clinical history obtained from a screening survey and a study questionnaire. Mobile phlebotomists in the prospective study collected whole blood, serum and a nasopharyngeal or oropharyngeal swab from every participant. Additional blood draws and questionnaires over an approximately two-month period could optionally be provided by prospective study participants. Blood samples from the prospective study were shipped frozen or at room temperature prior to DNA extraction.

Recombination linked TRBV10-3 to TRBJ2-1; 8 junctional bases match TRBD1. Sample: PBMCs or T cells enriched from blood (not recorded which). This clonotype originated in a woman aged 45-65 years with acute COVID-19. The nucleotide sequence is TGTGCCATCACCGGGACAGGAGACAATGAGCAGTTCTTC. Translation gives CAITGTGDNEQFF.